This T cell receptor (beta chain) stems from a study of low-dose radiotherapy and immunotherapy resistance in tumors. Whole-study context: Treatment of Cohort 2 consisted of 1 Gy per fraction every two weeks, amounting to 13 Gy over 26 weeks. For four cycles from cycle 1 day 1, patients took 300 mg oral aspirin daily.

Time point reported: after trial treatment. Noted treatment: LDRT plus nivolumab, ipilimumab, low-dose cyclophosphamide and aspirin (RACIN trial). Donors received a regimen that comprised nivolumab, ipilimumab, aspirin, low-dose cyclophosphamide and low-dose radiotherapy. Each patient who was eligible had an advanced solid tumor with no tumor-infiltrating lymphocytes. There are many counts of this clonotype. Primers targeting TRAV and TRBV primed first-strand cDNA, covering alpha and beta chains. Amplification, which lasted 15 to 20 PCR cycles, used a constant-region primer and V-primer adapter to amplify TCRs. Each CDR3 protein gets one entry after TCRdb re-called the reads with MiXCR. The sample carries about 39,000 distinct CDR3 sequences, around 21% recorded once. The CDR3 is 13 residues long. Germline V CDR1 and CDR2: LGHDT, YNNKEL (reference sequence). The germline V and J ends were trimmed by 4 bases and 3 bases, with 10 bases remaining between them.

The chain is built from TRBV3-1 and TRBJ2-7, with D possibly being TRBD1 (5 bases). This sequence was found in a female donor with ovarian cancer. This specimen was PBMCs, taken after low-dose radiotherapy plus immunotherapy. The CDR3, as DNA: TGTGCCAGCAGCCCCTGGGGCGGCTACGAGCAGTACTTC. This translates into CASSPWGGYEQYF.